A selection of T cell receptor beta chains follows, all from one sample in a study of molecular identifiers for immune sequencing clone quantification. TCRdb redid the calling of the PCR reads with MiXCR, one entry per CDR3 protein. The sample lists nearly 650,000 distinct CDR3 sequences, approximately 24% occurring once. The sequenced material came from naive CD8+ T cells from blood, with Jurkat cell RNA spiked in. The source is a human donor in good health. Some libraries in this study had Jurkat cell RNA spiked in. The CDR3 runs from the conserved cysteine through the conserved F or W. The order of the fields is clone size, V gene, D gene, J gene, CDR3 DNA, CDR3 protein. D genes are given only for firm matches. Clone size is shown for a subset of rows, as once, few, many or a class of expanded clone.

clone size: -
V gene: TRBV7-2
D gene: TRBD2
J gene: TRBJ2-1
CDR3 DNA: TGTGCCAGCAGCTCCGGACTAGCAAATTATTACAATGAGCAGTTCTTC
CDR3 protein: CASSSGLANYYNEQFF

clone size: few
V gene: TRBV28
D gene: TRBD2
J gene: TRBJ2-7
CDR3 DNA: TGTGCCAGCAGGAGGGAGGGAGTACTCTACGAGCAGTACTTC
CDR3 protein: CASRREGVLYEQYF

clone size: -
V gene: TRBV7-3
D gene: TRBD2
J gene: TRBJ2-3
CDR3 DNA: TGTGCCAGCAGCTTAAACCGGGGGGCAGATACGCAGTATTTT
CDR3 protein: CASSLNRGADTQYF

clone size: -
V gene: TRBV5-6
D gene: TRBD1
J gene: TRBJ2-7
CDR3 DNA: TGTGCCAGCAGCTTGGCCAAGGGACAGGGGAGGTACGAGCAGTACTTC
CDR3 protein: CASSLAKGQGRYEQYF

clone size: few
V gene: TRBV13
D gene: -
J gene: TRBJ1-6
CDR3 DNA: TGTGCCAGCACCCTCCGTGGGGAGCACTATTCACCCCTCCACTTT
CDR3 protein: CASTLRGEHYSPLHF

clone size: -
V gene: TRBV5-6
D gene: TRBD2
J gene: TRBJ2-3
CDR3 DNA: TGTGCCAGCAGCTACCGACTAGCGGGGACAGATACGCAGTATTTT
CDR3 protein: CASSYRLAGTDTQYF

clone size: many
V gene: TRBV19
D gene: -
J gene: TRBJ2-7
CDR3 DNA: TGTGCCAGTAGTCCGAGCGAATTCTACGAGCAGTACTTC
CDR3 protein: CASSPSEFYEQYF

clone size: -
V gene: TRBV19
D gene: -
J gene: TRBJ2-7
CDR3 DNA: TGTGCCAGTAGTGTTACGGGCCCTTCTGAGCAGTACTTC
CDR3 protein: CASSVTGPSEQYF

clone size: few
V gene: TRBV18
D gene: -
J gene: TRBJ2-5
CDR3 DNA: TGTGCCAGCTCACCATCCGGGTCCGAGACCCAGTACTTC
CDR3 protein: CASSPSGSETQYF

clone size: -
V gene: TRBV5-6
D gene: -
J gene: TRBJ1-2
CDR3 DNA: TGTGCCAGCAGCTTGGAGAAGGGATACTATGGCTACACCTTC
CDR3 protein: CASSLEKGYYGYTF

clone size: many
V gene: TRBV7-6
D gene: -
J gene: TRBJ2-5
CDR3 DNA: TGTGCCAGCAGCTTAGCGCGGGGCGGAAAAGAGACCCAGTACTTC
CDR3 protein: CASSLARGGKETQYF

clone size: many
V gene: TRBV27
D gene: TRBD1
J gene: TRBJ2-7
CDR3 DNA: TGTGCCAGCAGCCCGGGACAGGCAAGCTCCTACGAGCAGTACTTC
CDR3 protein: CASSPGQASSYEQYF

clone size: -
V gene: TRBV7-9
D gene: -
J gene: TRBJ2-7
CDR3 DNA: TGTGCCAGCAGCTCTTCCGAAAACGACTACGAGCAGTACTTC
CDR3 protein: CASSSSENDYEQYF

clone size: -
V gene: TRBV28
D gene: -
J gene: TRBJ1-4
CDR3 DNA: TGTGCCAGCACTGGGGGTCGAGAGGTGGCTGAAAAACTGTTTTTT
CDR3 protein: CASTGGREVAEKLFF

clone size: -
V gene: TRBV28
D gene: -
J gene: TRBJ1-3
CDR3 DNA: TGTGCCAGCAGTCGGGGACGGATCTCTGGAAACACCATATATTTT
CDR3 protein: CASSRGRISGNTIYF

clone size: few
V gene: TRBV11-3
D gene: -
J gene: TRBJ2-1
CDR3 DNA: TGTGCCAGCAGCTTTGCGGGTGAGCAGTTCTTC
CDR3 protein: CASSFAGEQFF

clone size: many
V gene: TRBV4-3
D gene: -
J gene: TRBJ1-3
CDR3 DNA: TGCGCCAGCAGCCCGACAGTCTCTGGAAACACCATATATTTT
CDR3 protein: CASSPTVSGNTIYF

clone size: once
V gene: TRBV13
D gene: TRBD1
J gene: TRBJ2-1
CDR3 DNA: TGTGCCAGCAGCTCTACAGCAGGGGGTAGCTACAATGAGCAGTTCTTC
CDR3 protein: CASSSTAGGSYNEQFF

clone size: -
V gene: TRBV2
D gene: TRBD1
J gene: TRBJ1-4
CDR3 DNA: TGTGCCAGCACTCGGGACAGAGACTTTACTAATGAAAAACTGTTTTTT
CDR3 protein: CASTRDRDFTNEKLFF

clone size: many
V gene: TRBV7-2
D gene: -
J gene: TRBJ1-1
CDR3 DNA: TGTGCCAGCAGCCCGCGGGACCTAACTGAAGCTTTCTTT
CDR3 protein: CASSPRDLTEAFF

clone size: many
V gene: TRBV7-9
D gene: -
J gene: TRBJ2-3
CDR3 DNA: TGTGCCAGCAGCCCCCCTGCTAGTAGTACGCAGTATTTT
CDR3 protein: CASSPPASSTQYF

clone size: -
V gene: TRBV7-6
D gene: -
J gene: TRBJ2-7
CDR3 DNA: TGTGCCAGCAGCGAAGAGGGTCGCGCCTACGAGCAGTACTTC
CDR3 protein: CASSEEGRAYEQYF

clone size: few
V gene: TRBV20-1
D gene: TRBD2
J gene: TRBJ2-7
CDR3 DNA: TGCAGTGCTAGACCACTAGCGGGAGGGCTCTACGAGCAGTACTTC
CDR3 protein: CSARPLAGGLYEQYF

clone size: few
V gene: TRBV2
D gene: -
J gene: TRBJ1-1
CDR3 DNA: TGTGCCAGCAGTGAGGGACGGAACACTGAAGCTTTCTTT
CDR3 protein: CASSEGRNTEAFF

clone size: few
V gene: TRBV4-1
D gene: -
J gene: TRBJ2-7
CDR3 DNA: TGCGCCAGCAGCCTAACTAGCTCCCACGAGCAGTACTTC
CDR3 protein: CASSLTSSHEQYF

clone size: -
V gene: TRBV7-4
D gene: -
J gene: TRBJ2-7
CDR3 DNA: TGTGCCAGCAGCCAATGGGGACGGGGGTCCTCCTACGAGCAGTACTTC
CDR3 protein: CASSQWGRGSSYEQYF

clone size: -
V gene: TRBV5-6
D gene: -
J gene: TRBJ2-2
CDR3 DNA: TGTGCCAGCAGCTTGGGACTGGGAGGTACCGGGGAGCTGTTTTTT
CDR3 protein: CASSLGLGGTGELFF

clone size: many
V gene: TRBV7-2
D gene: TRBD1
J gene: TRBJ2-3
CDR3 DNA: TGTGCCAGCAGCCTATGGGGACAGGGACGAATAGATACGCAGTATTTT
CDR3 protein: CASSLWGQGRIDTQYF

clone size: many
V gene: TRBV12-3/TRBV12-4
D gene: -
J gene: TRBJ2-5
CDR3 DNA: TGTGCCAGCAGTTTAATGGCAGGGGAGACCCAGTACTTC
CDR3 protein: CASSLMAGETQYF

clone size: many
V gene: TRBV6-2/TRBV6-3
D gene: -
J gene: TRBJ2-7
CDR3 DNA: TGTGCCAGCAGTTACACCGCCCGGTACGAGCAGTACTTC
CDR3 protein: CASSYTARYEQYF

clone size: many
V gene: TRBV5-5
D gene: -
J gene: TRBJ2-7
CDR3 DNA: TGTGCCAGCAGCTTGGCCGGGTCAGGGTACGAGCAGTACTTC
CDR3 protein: CASSLAGSGYEQYF

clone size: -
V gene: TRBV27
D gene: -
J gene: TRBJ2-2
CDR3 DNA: TGTGCCAGCAGTTGGGCCGCACCGACGAACACCGGGGAGCTGTTTTTT
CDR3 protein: CASSWAAPTNTGELFF

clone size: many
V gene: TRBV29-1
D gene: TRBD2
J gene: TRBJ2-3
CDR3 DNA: TGCAGCGTAGAACTAGCGGGAGTGCTAGATACGCAGTATTTT
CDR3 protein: CSVELAGVLDTQYF

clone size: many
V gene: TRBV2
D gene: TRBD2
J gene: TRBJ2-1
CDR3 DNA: TGTGCCAGCAGTGAAGAACTAGCGGACCTCGTTACAATCGCGCAGTTCTTC
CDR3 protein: CASSEELADLVTIAQFF

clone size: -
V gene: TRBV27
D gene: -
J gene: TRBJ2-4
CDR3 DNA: TGTGCCAGCAGTTTCCAGGGGAGATCCAAAAACATTCAGTACTTC
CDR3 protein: CASSFQGRSKNIQYF

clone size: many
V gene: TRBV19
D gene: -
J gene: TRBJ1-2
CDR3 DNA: TGTGCCAGTAGTATTAACCAGGACTATGGCTACACCTTC
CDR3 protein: CASSINQDYGYTF

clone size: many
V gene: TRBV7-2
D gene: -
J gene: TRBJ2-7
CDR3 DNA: TGTGCCAGCAGCTTAGCAGGTCTCCCCGGGTACGAGCAGTACTTC
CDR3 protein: CASSLAGLPGYEQYF

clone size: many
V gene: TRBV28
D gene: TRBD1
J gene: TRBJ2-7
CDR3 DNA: TGTGCCAGCAGTCACGGACAGGGCCCCTACGAGCAGTACTTC
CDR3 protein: CASSHGQGPYEQYF

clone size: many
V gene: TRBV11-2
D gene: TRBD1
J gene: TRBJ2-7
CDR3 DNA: TGTGCCAGCAGCCCACGTACAGGGGGCATTGGCTACGAGCAGTACTTC
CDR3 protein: CASSPRTGGIGYEQYF

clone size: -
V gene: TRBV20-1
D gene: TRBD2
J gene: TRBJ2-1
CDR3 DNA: TGCAGTGCTACCTCTAGCGGGAGCTCCTACAATGAGCAGTTCTTC
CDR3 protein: CSATSSGSSYNEQFF

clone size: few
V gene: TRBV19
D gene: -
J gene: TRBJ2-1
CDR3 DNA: TGTGCCAGTAATGAGGGACCCTCCTCGGAGCAGTTCTTC
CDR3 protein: CASNEGPSSEQFF

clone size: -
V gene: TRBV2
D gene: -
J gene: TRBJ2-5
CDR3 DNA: TGTGCCAGCAATGGGGTGCTGGAGACCCAGTACTTC
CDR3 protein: CASNGVLETQYF

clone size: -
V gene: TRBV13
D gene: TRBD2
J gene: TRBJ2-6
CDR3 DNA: TGTGCCAGCAGCTCTACGACTAGCGGGAGTTCTGGGGCCAACGTCCTGACTTTC
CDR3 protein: CASSSTTSGSSGANVLTF

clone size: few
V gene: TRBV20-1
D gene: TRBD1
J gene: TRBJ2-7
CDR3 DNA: TGCAGTGCTAGCGCCGTAATGACAGGGATTTCCTACGAGCAGTACTTC
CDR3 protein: CSASAVMTGISYEQYF

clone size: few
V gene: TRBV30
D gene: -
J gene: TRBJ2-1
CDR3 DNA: TGTGCCTGGAGTCCTGGGACCTGGAGGGGGCAGTTCTTC
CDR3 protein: CAWSPGTWRGQFF

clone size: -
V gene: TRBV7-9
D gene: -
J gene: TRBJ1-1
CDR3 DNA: TGTGCCAGCAGCAGGGGTCTGATCACTGAAGCTTTCTTT
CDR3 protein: CASSRGLITEAFF

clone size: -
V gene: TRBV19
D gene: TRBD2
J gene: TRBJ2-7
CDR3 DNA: TGTGCCAGTAGTATGGGGACTACCAGGGAGCAGTACTTC
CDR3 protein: CASSMGTTREQYF